This T cell receptor (beta chain) is from a study of T cells in Graves' hyperthyroidism and ophthalmopathy (dated by TCRdb to the late 2010s). Context from the whole study: Peripheral blood was collected at initial diagnosis, before any treatment. Whether ophthalmopathy could be predicted prospectively was tested in an independent validation cohort made up of 18 to 20 hyperthyroidism patients plus 17 patients who later progressed to ophthalmopathy. According to the paper, TCR Vbeta CDR3 sequencing was carried out on 135 peripheral blood samples, which came from fewer than 50 ophthalmopathy, approximately 78 hyperthyroidism and some 17 progressor patients. A discovery cohort of about a hundred patients, roughly 45 with Graves' ophthalmopathy and 55 to 60 with stable Graves' hyperthyroidism, was used to find distinguishing TCR V-J signatures. In addition, the study compared T-cell repertoires in thyroid tissue and in blood from about 6 Graves' hyperthyroidism patients. For training and testing, the 100 or so patients in the discovery cohort were randomly divided in a 7:3 ratio. Following sampling, methimazole starting at 30 mg daily was given to hyperthyroidism patients, and high-dose intravenous methylprednisolone was given to ophthalmopathy patients. General study outcomes and caveats: In validation, the model predicted progression to ophthalmopathy with 60% to 71% sensitivity and over 72% specificity, a median of roughly seven months before onset. A 13 V-J signature model separated ophthalmopathy from stable hyperthyroidism, with about 88% sensitivity and about 81% specificity in cross-validation and 80%/75% in testing. Most expanded thyroid clonotypes (frequency above 0.001) were also found in blood, which suggests that blood repertoires may mirror thyroid immune responses. Sample size was not statistically predetermined, and investigators were not blinded to group allocation.

In the ophthalmopathy patients, disease was moderately to severely active, with a Clinical Activity Score of 3 or more, a NOSPECS grade of 4 or more, and a duration of less than 3 months. Patients with uncontrolled infections, other autoimmune diseases, pregnancy or lactation were excluded. Clinical symptoms, serum thyroxine and TRAb, thyroid ultrasound, and orbital computed tomography formed the basis for the diagnoses. PBMCs were isolated from about 10 ml of fresh peripheral blood by Ficoll-Paque density gradient centrifugation. Total RNA was extracted with Trizol reagent, and quality was checked on an Agilent 2100 Bioanalyzer. Amplification of TCR beta CDR3 regions was carried out from RNA transcripts. A first-round RT-PCR of the TCR CDR3 used the HTBI primer set with the Qiagen OneStep RT-PCR kit. Libraries were constructed in a second round of multiplex PCR, after which size selection and purification were performed. Libraries were sequenced paired-end with 100 bp reads on an Illumina HiSeq2000. As for the authors' bioinformatics: SOAPnuke was used to process the raw data, throwing out any read that contained adapters or uncalled bases, had a mean Phred below 15, or lacked an exact constant-primer or identifier match. High-quality paired reads were merged with COPE v1.2.5, and unique nucleotide sequences were defined as clonotypes. MiTCR v1.1 was used to align the clonotypes against IMGT TRBV, TRBD and TRBJ reference segments. The analysis was restricted to V-J combinations with a frequency above 0.0001, which together covered 99% to 99.2% of the repertoires. A TCS score was defined as the ratio between F50 (clonal expansion) and ExV (chaos), using BLOSUM62-based TCRdist between CDR3 peptides within each V-J. Welch's t-statistics and random forest reduced 500 to 550 V-J features to roughly 13, which were used in a naive Bayes classifier (R e1071). The public reads were reanalyzed by TCRdb: fastp trimming at Q25, MiXCR alignment, in-frame beta chains only. Identical CDR3 proteins give one entry, which carries the most common genes and DNA. In this record, the V and J calls reflect TCRdb's handling and not the investigators' own analysis. The sample table records around 600,000 distinct CDR3 sequences; approximately 15% of these occur just once. The ten biggest clones cover roughly 7.1% of the sample.

There are 13 amino acids in the CDR3, from cysteine to phenylalanine inclusive. Solely the CDR3 DNA is kept, with 39 bases framed from the first base. Based on the germline V gene, the CDR1 and CDR2 sequences are SGHTA and FQGNSA. V lost 5 bases and J lost 2 bases; the stretch between them is 9 bases long. This clonotype was counted many times. It has no known antigen specificity. Per-base quality was not reported, and no clone a single base away is much larger than it. The chain joins TRBV7-2 to TRBJ1-2; matching of 5 bases hints at TRBD1 as the D gene. Material: blood. This clonotype was obtained from a young woman with Graves' ophthalmopathy. Here the CDR3 is given as CASSADRNYGYTF. The nucleotides read TGTGCCAGCAGCGCCGACAGAAACTATGGCTACACCTTC.